The 32 T cell receptor beta chains reported below all come from one sample, sequenced in a study of T-cell reconstitution after alpha-beta-depleted transplantation in children. Preparing the TCRbeta library involved the use of unique molecular identifiers. TCRdb re-called the PCR reads through MiXCR, storing one row per CDR3 protein. The sample has around 250,000 distinct CDR3 sequences, about 23% seen once. The input for sequencing was PBMCs, taken before TCRalphabeta/CD19-depleted stem cell transplant. These receptor sequences come from a girl aged 2 to 9 with Fanconi anemia, due to receive a stem cell transplant.

The V and J genes are TRBV2 and TRBJ2-1; a weak D match, TRBD2 (5 bases). Between the trimmed V and J ends, which lost 4 bases and 5 bases, there was a span of 6 bases. Germline V gene lookup returns CDR1 SNHLY and CDR2 FYNNEI. CDR3 length equals 12 residues. DNA of the CDR3: TGTGCCAGCAGTGGGGAGCACAATGAGCAGTTCTTC. Protein: CASSGEHNEQFF.

The chain links TRBV6-1 to TRBJ2-1, with no clear D. The CDR3 has 15 residues. CDR1 and CDR2 (germline): MNHNS, SASEGT. Trimming removed 10 bases at V and 4 bases at J, with 20 bases between. The CDR3 bases are TGTGCCACCTCCCGCGTGTTCGGGCCTTACAATGAGCAGTTCTTC. Its translation is CATSRVFGPYNEQFF.

This clonotype was detected many times. The gene calls are TRBV20-1 and TRBJ2-7; the D gene could be TRBD1 or TRBD2 (5 bases each). The length of the CDR3 is 13 residues. V shed 5 bases and J shed 3 bases, with 14 bases lying between them. Germline CDR1 and CDR2: DFQATT and SNEGSKA (reference sequence). CDR3 coding DNA: TGCAGTGCTTCCGGGACGGCCTTCTACGAGCAGTACTTC. It codes for CSASGTAFYEQYF.

The chain employs TRBV5-1 and TRBJ2-3, with TRBD2 matching over 8 bases. Germline CDR1 is SGHRS and CDR2 is YFSETQ. CDR3 length: 16 residues. J lost 0 bases, V lost 6 bases, and 9 bases had no gene match. CDR3 sequence reads: CASNKLSSGSTDTQYF. The CDR3, as DNA: TGCGCCAGCAACAAACTTTCTAGCGGGAGCACAGATACGCAGTATTTT.

The chain carries TRBV20-1 and TRBJ2-3; 14 positions match TRBD2. The CDR3 consists of 15 residues. The germline gives CDR1 DFQATT, CDR2 SNEGSKA (reference sequence). Trimming cost V 2 bases and J 7 bases; bases outside gene matches: 5. CDR3 region: CSARPGLAGAHTQYF. The DNA for the CDR3 is TGCAGTGCTAGACCGGGACTAGCGGGAGCACATACGCAGTATTTT.

The V and J genes are TRBV12-3 or TRBV12-4 and TRBJ2-3, with 8 bases fitting TRBD2. Trimming at V came to 5 bases and at J to 2 bases, leaving 9 bases not matched to a gene. The CDR3 has 16 amino acids. The CDR3, as DNA: TGTGCCAGCAGTGCTAAACCGGGACTAGTCACAGATACGCAGTATTTT. Amino acids: CASSAKPGLVTDTQYF.

The chain carries TRBV18 and TRBJ2-5; TRBD2 aligns across 7 bases. Per germline, CDR1 KGHSH and CDR2 LQKENI. CDR3 size: 15 residues. The junction had 9 bases not matched to a gene; V was cut back by 6 bases and J by 2 bases. CDR3 in DNA: TGTGCCAGCTCCATCAAAGCGGGATGGCAAGAGACCCAGTACTTC. Translation gives CASSIKAGWQETQYF.

The chain uses TRBV7-9 and TRBJ1-2, with 7 nucleotides matching TRBD1. The junction had 10 bases not matched to a gene; V was cut back by 5 bases and J by 1 base. The germline gives CDR1 SEHNR, CDR2 FQNEAQ (reference sequence). The CDR3 is 16 residues long. CDR3 nucleotide sequence: TGTGCCAGCAGCCCGACAGGGAATGGGGTTAACTATGGCTACACCTTC. Protein sequence: CASSPTGNGVNYGYTF.

V is TRBV12-3 or TRBV12-4 and J is TRBJ2-5; D remains unclear. Trimming shortened V by 3 bases and J by 5 bases, and 13 bases separated the two germline ends. This CDR3 is built from 14 residues. CDR3 sequence: CASSLTVLGETQYF. For the CDR3, the DNA is TGTGCCAGCAGTTTGACCGTACTGGGGGAGACCCAGTACTTC.

There are many counts of this clonotype. The chain couples TRBV29-1 to TRBJ2-1; no reliable D call. The CDR3 runs to 15 residues. Per the germline V gene, CDR1 is SQVTM and CDR2 is ANQGSEA. Between the trimmed V and J ends, which lost 1 base and 1 base, there was a span of 11 bases. The DNA of the CDR3 is TGCAGCGTTGAAGGCGGTGAGTGGTCCTACAATGAGCAGTTCTTC. Translation gives CSVEGGEWSYNEQFF.

This sequence joins TRBV5-1 and TRBJ2-1, with D tentatively TRBD2 (5 bases). Germline V CDR1 and CDR2: SGHRS, YFSETQ. This CDR3 is 16 amino acids long. V was trimmed by 4 bases and J by 0 bases, leaving 14 bases between them. The CDR3 reads CASSRDPGSSYNEQFF. DNA of the CDR3: TGCGCCAGCAGCCGGGATCCGGGGAGCTCCTACAATGAGCAGTTCTTC.

This clonotype occurred many times. The V call is TRBV29-1, the J call TRBJ2-7; the D is unclear. Germline V gene sequence: CDR1 SQVTM, CDR2 ANQGSEA. The CDR3 has 12 amino acids. Trimming removed 1 base from V and 4 bases from J, with 8 bases in between. CDR3 nucleotide sequence: TGCAGCGTTGAAGTCCAAAAGTACGAGCAGTACTTC. Amino acids: CSVEVQKYEQYF.

This clonotype was found many times. The V call is TRBV20-1, the J call TRBJ2-7; 11 bases line up with TRBD2. Germline loops: CDR1 DFQATT, CDR2 SNEGSKA (reference sequence). This CDR3 is built from 14 residues. V gave up 5 bases and J gave up 3 bases; unmatched junction bases: 6. CDR3 DNA sequence: TGCAGTGCTGCTAGCGGGAGGAAATACTACGAGCAGTACTTC. Its translation: CSAASGRKYYEQYF.

This clonotype was seen ten or more times. The chain links TRBV12-3 or TRBV12-4 to TRBJ2-1; 9 bases match TRBD1. The CDR3 loop spans 14 amino acids. The V segment lost 5 bases and the J segment 6 bases; nucleotides outside the gene matches: 5. The CDR3, as DNA: TGTGCCAGCAGTAAGGACAGGGGCGCCAATGAGCAGTTCTTC. Amino acid sequence: CASSKDRGANEQFF.

V and J are TRBV12-3 or TRBV12-4 and TRBJ2-5; 8 bases match TRBD1. CDR3 length: 15 amino acids. The V gene end was trimmed by 4 bases and the J gene end by 5 bases; junction bases not matched to a gene: 9. CDR3 coding DNA: TGTGCCAGCAGTTCAGATCCAGGGGGCGTGGAGACCCAGTACTTC. Translating it yields CASSSDPGGVETQYF.

The chain recombines TRBV10-1 with TRBJ2-3; D perhaps matches TRBD2 (6 bases). CDR1 is WNHNN, CDR2 SYGVQD, per germline (reference sequence). The CDR3 length is 17 residues. Between the trimmed V and J ends, which lost 0 bases and 4 bases, there was a span of 17 bases. CDR3 bases: TGCGCCAGCAGTGAGTCGAAGCGGGCCCAATGCGCAGATACGCAGTATTTT. Residues: CASSESKRAQCADTQYF.

This clonotype was found many times. The rearrangement uses TRBV20-1 and TRBJ1-2; TRBD1 might be the D (6 bases). V lost 4 bases, J lost 4 bases, and 10 bases lay in between. The germline V gene has CDR1 DFQATT and CDR2 SNEGSKA (reference sequence). This CDR3 spans 12 amino acids. The CDR3 bases are TGCAGTGCTACAGGGGTACGCTATGGCTACACCTTC. It specifies CSATGVRYGYTF.

This clonotype was recorded only once. One end of the junction fails to match germline, which may point to a read error. The chain links TRBV12-3 or TRBV12-4 to TRBJ2-1, with TRBD1 matching 10 bases. The CDR3 is made up of 17 amino acids. The CDR3 bases are TGTACCAGCAGTTTAGGAGGCTGGACAGGGGGAAACAATGAGCAGTTCTTC. This translates into CTSSLGGWTGGNNEQFF.

This chain joins TRBV29-1 and TRBJ2-5; 13 nucleotides agree with TRBD2. Germline V gene data show CDR1 as SQVTM and CDR2 as ANQGSEA. This CDR3 is 13 amino acids long. J gave up 5 bases and V 4 bases, and 1 base lay outside the gene matches. The CDR3 is CSVVTSGGETQYF. The CDR3 bases are TGCAGCGTTGTGACTAGCGGGGGGGAGACCCAGTACTTC.

The chain combines TRBV20-1 with TRBJ1-2; unclear D gene. CDR3 size: 10 residues. Germline CDR1 DFQATT, CDR2 SNEGSKA (reference sequence). Trimming shortened V by 3 bases and J by 4 bases, and 3 bases separated the two germline ends. For the CDR3, the DNA is TGCAGTGCTAGCGGCTATGGCTACACCTTC. Its translation is CSASGYGYTF.

This clonotype was detected many times. V is TRBV29-1 and J is TRBJ2-2, with D unresolved. Germline V gives CDR1 SQVTM, CDR2 ANQGSEA. The CDR3 consists of 14 residues. V lost 6 bases and J lost 5, with 16 bases in between. CDR3 loop: CSVAELVGTGELFF. As DNA, the CDR3 is TGCAGCGTGGCGGAGTTAGTCGGAACCGGGGAGCTGTTTTTT.

This clonotype showed up many times. The chain recombines TRBV10-3 with TRBJ2-7; weak D call: TRBD2 (6 bases). The CDR3 has 15 amino acids. The V end lost 3 bases, the J end lost 7 bases, and 19 bases lay between the germline ends. CDR1 ENHRY and CDR2 SYGVKD come from the germline V gene. The CDR3 protein is CAISETGPRGTEQYF. CDR3 DNA: TGTGCCATCAGTGAAACAGGACCCCGCGGGACGGAGCAGTACTTC.

The chain carries TRBV20-1 and TRBJ1-1; possible D gene TRBD1, 5 bases. Germline V CDR1 and CDR2: DFQATT, SNEGSKA (reference sequence). The germline V and J ends were trimmed by 6 bases and 3 bases, with 8 bases remaining between them. The length of the CDR3 is 11 residues. The CDR3 bases are TGCAGTGCCGACAGTTACACTGAAGCTTTCTTT. It yields the protein CSADSYTEAFF.

The CDR3 nucleotides read TGCGCCAGCAGCCACCCTAGCGGGAGGGACGAGCAGTACTTC. Amino acid sequence: CASSHPSGRDEQYF. This chain connects TRBV5-1 to TRBJ2-7, with 12 positions matching TRBD2. The CDR3 extends over 14 amino acids. The junction had 4 bases not matched to a gene; V was cut back by 4 bases and J by 5 bases. Germline CDR1 is SGHRS and CDR2 is YFSETQ.

The chain has TRBV6-5 and TRBJ2-7; 8 nucleotides agree with TRBD2. The CDR3 is made up of 15 amino acids. The V gene's germline CDR1 is MNHEY and CDR2 SVGAGI. V lost 4 bases, J lost 6 bases, and 11 bases stayed unmatched. DNA of the CDR3: TGTGCCAGCAGTTCTCCCAAAGCGGGAGTAGGCGAGCAGTACTTC. Encoded protein: CASSSPKAGVGEQYF.

Many counts were recorded for this clonotype. The chain links TRBV12-3 or TRBV12-4 to TRBJ2-1, with TRBD1 as a possible D gene (6 bases). The CDR3 length is 13 residues. V lost 1 base and J 9 bases, leaving 10 bases between the germline ends. The CDR3 is CASSLGTASEQFF. The DNA for the CDR3 is TGTGCCAGCAGTTTAGGGACAGCATCTGAGCAGTTCTTC.

In this sample, this clonotype turned up many times. The J gene is TRBJ2-1, the V gene TRBV20-1, with TRBD2 matching 14 bases. V trimming: 6 bases; J trimming: 7 bases; junction bases outside the gene matches: 8. CDR1 and CDR2 (germline): DFQATT, SNEGSKA (reference sequence). The CDR3 runs to 15 residues. This CDR3 reads CSASGGLAGVNEQFF. The CDR3 bases are TGCAGTGCATCGGGGGGACTAGCGGGAGTTAATGAGCAGTTCTTC.

This clonotype was observed a few times. The V and J genes are TRBV25-1 and TRBJ2-1; tentatively, D is TRBD2 (6 bases). The germline V gene has CDR1 MGHDK and CDR2 SYGVNS. This CDR3 comprises 16 residues. Trimming took off 0 bases at V and 5 bases at J, with 14 bases between the two ends. Here the CDR3 DNA reads TGTGCCAGCAGTGAATATGGGCGGGAAGGGGACAATGAGCAGTTCTTC. Its protein is CASSEYGREGDNEQFF.

This clonotype was counted only a few times. This chain uses TRBV27 with TRBJ2-7; 10 nucleotides align to TRBD2. The CDR3 is made up of 14 amino acids. V was pared by 4 bases and J by 5 bases, with 5 bases of the junction left unmatched. The germline CDR1 and CDR2 sequences are MNHEY and SMNVEV (reference sequence). This CDR3 reads CASSSGLARDEQYF. For the CDR3, the DNA is TGTGCCAGCAGTTCGGGACTAGCGCGGGACGAGCAGTACTTC.

This rearrangement joins TRBV15 to TRBJ2-3; 14 nucleotides match TRBD2. The CDR3 spans 20 residues. In germline, CDR1 is LNHNV, CDR2 YYDKDF (reference sequence). V was clipped by 2 bases and J by 2 bases; unmatched bases: 12. As DNA, the CDR3 is TGTGCCACCAGCAGATCTTACAGGGGGGGACTAGCGGGGGCCACAGATACGCAGTATTTT. Translating it yields CATSRSYRGGLAGATDTQYF.

This chain joins TRBV6-2 or TRBV6-3 and TRBJ2-1, with D perhaps matching TRBD1 or TRBD2 (5 bases each). The germline V gene encodes CDR1 MNHEY and CDR2 SVGEGT. The ends were cut back, 4 bases at V and 6 bases at J, with 16 bases in the middle. The CDR3 has 15 amino acids. The CDR3 region has the DNA TGTGCCAGCAGTTCCCCCCGGGGCGGATCCAATGAGCAGTTCTTC. This codes for CASSSPRGGSNEQFF.

This clonotype appeared a few times. The chain carries TRBV4-2 and TRBJ2-7; D is unclear. Trimming pared 0 bases from V and 0 bases from J, leaving 6 bases between. This CDR3 is 14 amino acids long. The germline V gene encodes CDR1 LGHNA and CDR2 YNFKEQ. The CDR3 DNA follows: TGTGCCAGCAGCCAAGATAGGTTCTCCTACGAGCAGTACTTC. It is translated as CASSQDRFSYEQYF.